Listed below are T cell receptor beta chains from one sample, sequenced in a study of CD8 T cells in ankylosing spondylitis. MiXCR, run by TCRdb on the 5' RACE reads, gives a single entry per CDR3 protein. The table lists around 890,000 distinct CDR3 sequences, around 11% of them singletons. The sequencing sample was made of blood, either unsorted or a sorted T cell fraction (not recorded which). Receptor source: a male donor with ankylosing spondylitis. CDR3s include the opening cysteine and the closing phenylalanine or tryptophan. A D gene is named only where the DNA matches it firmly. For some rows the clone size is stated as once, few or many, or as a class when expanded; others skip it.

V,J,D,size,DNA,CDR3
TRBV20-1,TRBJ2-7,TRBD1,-,TGCAGTGCTTTACCCCGGGACAGGGTCTCCTACGAGCAGTACTTC,CSALPRDRVSYEQYF
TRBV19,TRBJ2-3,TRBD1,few,TGTGCCAGTAGTATCGGACAGGTCGGTACGCAGTATTTT,CASSIGQVGTQYF
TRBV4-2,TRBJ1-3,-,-,TGTGCCAGCAGCCAAGATGTCTTGAGCTCTGGAAACACCATATATTTT,CASSQDVLSSGNTIYF
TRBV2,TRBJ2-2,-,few,TGTGCCAGCAGTGAATCAGGGCGGGAGCTGTTTTTT,CASSESGRELFF
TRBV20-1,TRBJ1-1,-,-,TGCAGTGCTAGAGATAATGGGAGACAGACGTGGAACACTGAAGCTTTCTTT,CSARDNGRQTWNTEAFF
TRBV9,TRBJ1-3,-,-,TGTGCCAGCAGCGTAGGCCCACCGGACACCATATATTTT,CASSVGPPDTIYF
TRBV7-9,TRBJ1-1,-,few,TGTGCCAGCAGCACCACGGAGGTCACTGAAGCTTTCTTT,CASSTTEVTEAFF
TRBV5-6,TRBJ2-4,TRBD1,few,TGTGCCAGCAGCTTACAGGGGGTAGCCAAAAACATTCAGTACTTC,CASSLQGVAKNIQYF
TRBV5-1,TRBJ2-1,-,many,TGCGCCAGCAGCTTGTTTTCGTCGGGAAGTGAGCAGTTCTTC,CASSLFSSGSEQFF
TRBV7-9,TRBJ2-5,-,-,TGTGCCAGCAGCTTTAGCGCCGGGGAGACCCAGTACTTC,CASSFSAGETQYF
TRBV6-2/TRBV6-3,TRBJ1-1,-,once,TGTGCCAGCAGCCATCCCTGGCCAGGGAACACTGAAGCTTTCTTT,CASSHPWPGNTEAFF
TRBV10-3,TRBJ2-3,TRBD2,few,TGTGCCATCGGGACTAGCGGGTTTAGCACAGATACGCAGTATTTT,CAIGTSGFSTDTQYF
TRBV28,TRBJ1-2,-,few,TGTGCCAGCAGTCACCGGCTCTATGGCTACACCTTC,CASSHRLYGYTF
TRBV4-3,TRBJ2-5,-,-,TGCGCCAGCAGCCAAGAGGTCGTAAGCCAAGAGACCCAGTACTTC,CASSQEVVSQETQYF
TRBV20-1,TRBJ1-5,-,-,TGCAGTGCTAGTCGACGGAGGCAGCCCCAGCATTTT,CSASRRRQPQHF
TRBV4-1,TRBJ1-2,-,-,TGCGCCAGCAGCCAAGCCGGGACACTTAACTATGGCTACACCTTC,CASSQAGTLNYGYTF
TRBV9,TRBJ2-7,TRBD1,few,TGTGCCAGCAGCGCTGAACCGCTGACAGGGACCTACGAGCAGTACTTC,CASSAEPLTGTYEQYF
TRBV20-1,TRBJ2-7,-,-,TGCAGTGCTAGAGGAGGACCCCACGAGCAGTACTTC,CSARGGPHEQYF
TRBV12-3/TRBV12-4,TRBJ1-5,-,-,TGTGCCAGCACCATTCAGGCTTATAGCAATCAGCCCCAGCATTTT,CASTIQAYSNQPQHF
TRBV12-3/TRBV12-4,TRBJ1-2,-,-,TGTGCCAGCAGTTTTTACGGGAACTATGGCTACACCTTC,CASSFYGNYGYTF
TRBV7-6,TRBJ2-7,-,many,TGTGCCAGCAGCTTAGGTCCGAACTACGAGCAGTACTTC,CASSLGPNYEQYF
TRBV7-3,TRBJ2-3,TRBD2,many,TGTGCCAGCAGCTATGAAGCGGGGCTAAGCACAGATACGCAGTATTTT,CASSYEAGLSTDTQYF
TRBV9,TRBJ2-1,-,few,TGTGCCAGCAGCGTCAATGCGGTCTCCTACAATGAGCAGTTCTTC,CASSVNAVSYNEQFF
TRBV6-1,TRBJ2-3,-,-,TGTGCCAGCAGTCTATATGGCCGCGGTCTCACAGATACGCAGTATTTT,CASSLYGRGLTDTQYF
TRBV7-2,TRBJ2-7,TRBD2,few,TGTGCCAGCAGCTTACGGGGGGTCCAAACCTACGAGCAGTACTTC,CASSLRGVQTYEQYF
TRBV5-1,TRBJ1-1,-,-,TGCGCCAGCAGCTCGGGGCAGGGTACAAACACTGAAGCTTTCTTT,CASSSGQGTNTEAFF
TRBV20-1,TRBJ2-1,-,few,TGCAGTGCTAGAGCAACTAGGAATGAGCAGTTCTTC,CSARATRNEQFF
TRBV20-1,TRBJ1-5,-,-,TGCAGTGCTAGATCTACTCTGCGGGGAAATCAGCCCCAGCATTTT,CSARSTLRGNQPQHF
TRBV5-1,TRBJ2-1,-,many,TGCGCCAGCAGCGTGGACTCGTACAATGAGCAGTTCTTC,CASSVDSYNEQFF
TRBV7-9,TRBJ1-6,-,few,TGTGCCAGCAGCTTCTCCGACAGGCCTCTATCCCTCCACTTT,CASSFSDRPLSLHF
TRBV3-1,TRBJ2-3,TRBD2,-,TGTGCCAGCAGCCAAGAACTAGCGGGGGGGCAGTATTTT,CASSQELAGGQYF
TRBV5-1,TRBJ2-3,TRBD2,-,TGCGCCAGCAGCTTGCTGACTAGCGGGAGGGCCGATTTGACTGATACGCAGTATTTT,CASSLLTSGRADLTDTQYF
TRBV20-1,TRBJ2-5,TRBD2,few,TGCAGTGCTGTTAGCGGGAGGGACGGAGAGACCCAGTACTTC,CSAVSGRDGETQYF
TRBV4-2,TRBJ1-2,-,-,TGTGCCAGCAGCCAAGAGGTCGGAACAGGGACCTACACCTTC,CASSQEVGTGTYTF
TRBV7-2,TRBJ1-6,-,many,TGTGCCAGCAGCTTAGAGGGTCGGGGCAATTCACCCCTCCACTTT,CASSLEGRGNSPLHF
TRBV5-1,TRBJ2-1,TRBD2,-,TGCGCCAGCAGCTTGGGACTGGCGGGAGGTGCCTACAATGAGCAGTTCTTC,CASSLGLAGGAYNEQFF
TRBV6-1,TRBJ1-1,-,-,TGTGCCAGCAGGAGGATAAGGGGGACTGAAGCTTTCTTT,CASRRIRGTEAFF
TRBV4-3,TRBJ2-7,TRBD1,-,TGCGCCAGCAGCCAAGATATGACAGGGGCTATCTACGAGCAGTACTTC,CASSQDMTGAIYEQYF
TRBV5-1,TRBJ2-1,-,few,TGCGCCAGCAGGTTTGACAGTCCATCCTACAATGAGCAGTTCTTC,CASRFDSPSYNEQFF
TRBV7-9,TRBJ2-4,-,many,TGTGCCAGCAGCCTCTGGGAGGCCAAAAACATTCAGTACTTC,CASSLWEAKNIQYF
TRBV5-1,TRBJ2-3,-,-,TGCGCCAGCACTTCCCTGGATACGCAGTATTTT,CASTSLDTQYF
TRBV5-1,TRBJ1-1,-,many,TGCGCCAGCAGCTCGGGCGGGGAAGCTTTCTTT,CASSSGGEAFF
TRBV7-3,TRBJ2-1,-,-,TGTGCCAGCAGCTTGACCCGCCGGGACCGCCGGGAGCAGTTCTTC,CASSLTRRDRREQFF
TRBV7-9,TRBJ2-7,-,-,TGTGCCAGCAGCCCTCCCGGGGGAGGGGGCTCCTACGAGCAGTACTTC,CASSPPGGGGSYEQYF
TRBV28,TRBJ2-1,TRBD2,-,TGTGCCAGCAGCCGCGCGGGGAGGGAAGATGAGCAGTTCTTC,CASSRAGREDEQFF
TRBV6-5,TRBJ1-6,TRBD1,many,TGTGCCAGCAGTTATTTCGACAGGGGGCCATCACCCCTCCACTTT,CASSYFDRGPSPLHF
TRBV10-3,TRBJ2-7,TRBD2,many,TGTGCCATCAGTGTCCGAAAAGCGGGGGGATACGAGCAGTACTTC,CAISVRKAGGYEQYF
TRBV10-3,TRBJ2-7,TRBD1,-,TGTGCCATCAGTGATGCCGACAGGGCAGACCCAGACCACTCCTACGAGCAGTACTTC,CAISDADRADPDHSYEQYF
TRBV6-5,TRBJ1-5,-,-,TGTGCCAGCAGTTACACCCGTCTTCAGCCCCAGCATTTT,CASSYTRLQPQHF
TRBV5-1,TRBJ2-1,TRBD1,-,TGCGCCAGCAGCCTCGGGACAGGGTCCCACAATGAGCAGTTCTTC,CASSLGTGSHNEQFF
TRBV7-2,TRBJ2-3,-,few,TGTGCCAGCAGCTTAGGTCTAGACACAGATACGCAGTATTTT,CASSLGLDTDTQYF
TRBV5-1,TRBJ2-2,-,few,TGCGCCAGCACTCCCGGGACTAACACCGGGGAGCTGTTTTTT,CASTPGTNTGELFF
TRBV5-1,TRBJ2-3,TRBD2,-,TGCGCCAGCAGCTTCGGACTAGCGGGAGGGCCAGATACGCAGTATTTT,CASSFGLAGGPDTQYF